This record covers a single T cell receptor (beta chain). Antigen unknown. With the read ending 3 residues before the CDR3 end, the germline J gene is used to fill in that end. This entry belongs to a study of T cells in women clearing cervical HPV infection. Overall study results and limits: Unknown T-cell numbers per sample may underlie the richness differences.

Per germline, CDR1 DFQATT and CDR2 SNEGSKA (reference sequence). Trimming removed 5 bases from V and 10 bases from J; junction bases left unmatched: 7. The CDR3 is made up of 13 amino acids. The repertoire was sequenced with immunoSEQ multiplex PCR; TCRdb's copy has only in-frame clones and lacks some. The sample holds 15,000 to 20,000 clones. This sequence was found in a woman aged 18 to 75 with a cervical HPV16 infection that either progressed to CIN3+ or cleared (not recorded which). The chain employs TRBV20-1 and TRBJ1-6; 8 bases line up with TRBD1. Material: blood buffy coat. The DNA read from the CDR3 is TGCAGTGCTGGGACAGGATACAACTCACCC. It specifies CSAGTGYNSP. The whole CDR3 sequence reads CSAGTGYNSPLHF.